One T cell receptor beta chain is described in this entry. The data derive from a study of T-cell memory formation after mild COVID-19. TCRdb called the 5' RACE reads again in MiXCR, with one record for every CDR3 protein. The sample shows approximately 580,000 distinct CDR3 sequences, about a fifth of them seen only once. V lost 3 bases to trimming and J lost 7 bases; unmatched junction nucleotides: 11. Germline-derived CDR1 and CDR2 are SNHLY and FYNNEI. There are 15 residues in the CDR3. This chain uses TRBV2 with TRBJ1-2, with 7 bases identical to TRBD1. The sequence was collected from an adult woman who had mild COVID-19 (a few samples of this study predate the infection). Cell type and time point are not known. The specimen sequenced was PBMCs or a T cell subset sorted from them (not recorded which). The CDR3 nucleotides read TGTGCCAGCAGTGAGGGGTACAGGGGTAGAGGTGGCTACACCTTC. Its translation: CASSEGYRGRGGYTF.